A single sample gave rise to the 7 T cell receptor beta chains below, sequenced in a study of Ad26.COV2.S vaccination and SARS-CoV-2 variants (dated by TCRdb to 2020 to 2023). Taken with the paper, the label for treatment or condition translates to: about 20 received Ad26.COV2.S at low or high dose, single or two shots; 5 received placebo; per-sample allocation not given. Repertoires of vaccine and placebo recipients were sequenced from samples collected on day 63 after the first injection. Libraries were prepared through the immunoSEQ multiplex PCR assay. TCRdb mirrors the immuneACCESS table, restricted to in-frame sequences. Some clones are absent from its copies; in checked studies, under half trace to an unresolved V gene, and the reason for the others is unknown. The sample contains 200,000 to 300,000 clones, over 75% of them found a single time. About 11% of the sample is held by the ten biggest clonotypes.

The source material was peripheral blood, sampled in a trial of Ad26.COV2.S vaccine versus placebo. The receptors were sampled from a person aged 18-65 years who received the Ad26.COV2.S COVID-19 vaccine or a placebo.

This clone has only a few counts. The chain recombines TRBV7-8 with TRBJ1-5; 8 bases match TRBD1. This CDR3 has 19 residues. Germline CDR1 reads SGHVS; CDR2 reads FQNEAQ. Losses at the gene ends were 5 bases for V and 2 bases for J; bases not matched to a gene: 17. DNA of the CDR3: TGTGCCAGCAGCACGGTGACAGGGGATCGATATGAGCGCAATCAGCCCCAGCATTTT. Protein sequence: CASSTVTGDRYERNQPQHF.

This chain links TRBV5-1 with TRBJ2-3; perhaps TRBD2 as D (5 bases). Germline V gene lookup returns CDR1 SGHRS and CDR2 YFSETQ. This CDR3 spans 15 amino acids. Trimming took off 2 bases at V and 2 bases at J, with 12 bases between the two ends. CDR3 in DNA: TGCGCCAGCAGCTTCACCGCGGGCTTCACAGATACGCAGTATTTT. Translated, it gives CASSFTAGFTDTQYF.

The V and J genes are TRBV15 and TRBJ2-2; 7 positions agree with TRBD1. V lost 5 bases and J lost 6; bases outside the gene matches: 9. Looked up from germline, CDR1 is LNHNV and CDR2 is YYDKDF (reference sequence). This CDR3 is 15 amino acids long. The CDR3: CATSEVTGAAGELFF. The CDR3, as DNA: TGTGCCACCAGCGAAGTTACAGGGGCGGCCGGGGAGCTGTTTTTT.

This chain uses TRBV4-1 with TRBJ2-7; 9 bases are shared with TRBD1. CDR3 length equals 13 residues. Trimming at V came to 2 bases and at J to 10 bases, leaving 6 bases not matched to a gene. Per the germline V gene, CDR1 is MGHRA and CDR2 is YSYEKL. The CDR3 DNA sequence: TGCGCCAGCAGCCAACCGGGACAGGGCAAACAGTACTTC. Its protein is CASSQPGQGKQYF.

The rearrangement links TRBV6-1 to TRBJ2-2; D might be TRBD2 (6 bases). The V end was cut by 3 bases, the J end by 6 bases, with 17 bases between. Germline loops: CDR1 MNHNS, CDR2 SASEGT. This CDR3 region has 16 residues. As DNA, the CDR3 is TGTGCCAGCAGTGACCGCCTACCGGGGGAGTCCGGGGAGCTGTTTTTT. Translating gives CASSDRLPGESGELFF.

The V call is TRBV27, the J call TRBJ2-6; no firm D call. V gave up 3 bases and J gave up 0 bases, with 9 bases separating them. The CDR3 consists of 16 residues. In germline, CDR1 is MNHEY, CDR2 SMNVEV (reference sequence). The CDR3 DNA sequence: TGTGCCAGCAGTTTGGTCAGACTCTCTGGGGCCAACGTCCTGACTTTC. The encoded protein is CASSLVRLSGANVLTF.

The chain carries TRBV19 and TRBJ2-2, with 12 bases matching TRBD2. In germline, CDR1 is LNHDA, CDR2 SQIVND (reference sequence). The CDR3 runs to 18 residues. The J segment lost 2 bases and the V segment lost 5 bases, leaving 9 bases of the junction unmatched. The CDR3 region has the DNA TGTGCCAGTAGTCCCATGGGACTAGCGGGCTTAAACACCGGGGAGCTGTTTTTT. The encoded protein is CASSPMGLAGLNTGELFF.